In this sample, the clone carrying this T cell receptor (beta chain) turned up a few times. The sample is drawn from a study of blood T cell repertoires in COVID-19. Study summary: The cDNA or gDNA used as material had been derived from T cells, B-cell-depleted T cells, or PBMCs.

The CDR3 contains 15 residues. V was cut by 6 bases and J by 6 bases, with 18 bases left in between. The germline V gene has CDR1 SGHVS and CDR2 FQNEAQ. Per the original methods: Reference gene primer amplification in the assay estimated nucleated cell counts. Clones were read by immunoSEQ multiplex PCR, and TCRdb kept only the in-frame ones, dropping some. V and J calls and clone size are given by that table; D and trimming were obtained from the DNA. The data contain 250,000 to 350,000 clones, about nine tenths of them singletons. The sample consisted of peripheral blood. The genes are TRBV7-8 and TRBJ1-5; possible D gene TRBD1, 6 bases. The receptor was derived from a woman aged 55 to 70 with acute or convalescent COVID-19. The CDR3 here is CASRPTAGAGQPQHF. For the CDR3, the DNA is TGTGCCAGCAGACCAACCGCGGGGGCCGGTCAGCCCCAGCATTTT.